This T cell receptor beta chain appears in the sequencing data of a study of blood T cell repertoires in COVID-19. For the study at large: Acute and convalescent COVID-19 specimens originated in the United States, Italy and Spain. T cells, B-cell-depleted T cells, or PBMCs supplied cDNA or gDNA.

Losses at the gene ends were 3 bases for V and 0 bases for J; bases not matched to a gene: 2. Germline V gene sequence: CDR1 SGHRS, CDR2 YFSETQ. This CDR3 contains 16 residues. In the authors' workflow: Nucleated cell counts were estimated from reference gene primer amplification. The protocol was immunoSEQ multiplex PCR, while the TCRdb copy is restricted to in-frame clones and leaves out a portion. D and trimming come from the DNA, and the V and J calls and clone size come from that table. The sample has 100,000 to 150,000 clones; 85% to 90% are singletons. What was sequenced was peripheral blood. This TCR derives from a woman over 75 with COVID-19, enrolled during active disease. The chain uses TRBV5-1 and TRBJ2-1, with 11 positions matching TRBD2. The CDR3 is CASSSGLAASYNEQFF. The CDR3 DNA is TGCGCCAGCAGCTCGGGACTAGCGGCCTCCTACAATGAGCAGTTCTTC.